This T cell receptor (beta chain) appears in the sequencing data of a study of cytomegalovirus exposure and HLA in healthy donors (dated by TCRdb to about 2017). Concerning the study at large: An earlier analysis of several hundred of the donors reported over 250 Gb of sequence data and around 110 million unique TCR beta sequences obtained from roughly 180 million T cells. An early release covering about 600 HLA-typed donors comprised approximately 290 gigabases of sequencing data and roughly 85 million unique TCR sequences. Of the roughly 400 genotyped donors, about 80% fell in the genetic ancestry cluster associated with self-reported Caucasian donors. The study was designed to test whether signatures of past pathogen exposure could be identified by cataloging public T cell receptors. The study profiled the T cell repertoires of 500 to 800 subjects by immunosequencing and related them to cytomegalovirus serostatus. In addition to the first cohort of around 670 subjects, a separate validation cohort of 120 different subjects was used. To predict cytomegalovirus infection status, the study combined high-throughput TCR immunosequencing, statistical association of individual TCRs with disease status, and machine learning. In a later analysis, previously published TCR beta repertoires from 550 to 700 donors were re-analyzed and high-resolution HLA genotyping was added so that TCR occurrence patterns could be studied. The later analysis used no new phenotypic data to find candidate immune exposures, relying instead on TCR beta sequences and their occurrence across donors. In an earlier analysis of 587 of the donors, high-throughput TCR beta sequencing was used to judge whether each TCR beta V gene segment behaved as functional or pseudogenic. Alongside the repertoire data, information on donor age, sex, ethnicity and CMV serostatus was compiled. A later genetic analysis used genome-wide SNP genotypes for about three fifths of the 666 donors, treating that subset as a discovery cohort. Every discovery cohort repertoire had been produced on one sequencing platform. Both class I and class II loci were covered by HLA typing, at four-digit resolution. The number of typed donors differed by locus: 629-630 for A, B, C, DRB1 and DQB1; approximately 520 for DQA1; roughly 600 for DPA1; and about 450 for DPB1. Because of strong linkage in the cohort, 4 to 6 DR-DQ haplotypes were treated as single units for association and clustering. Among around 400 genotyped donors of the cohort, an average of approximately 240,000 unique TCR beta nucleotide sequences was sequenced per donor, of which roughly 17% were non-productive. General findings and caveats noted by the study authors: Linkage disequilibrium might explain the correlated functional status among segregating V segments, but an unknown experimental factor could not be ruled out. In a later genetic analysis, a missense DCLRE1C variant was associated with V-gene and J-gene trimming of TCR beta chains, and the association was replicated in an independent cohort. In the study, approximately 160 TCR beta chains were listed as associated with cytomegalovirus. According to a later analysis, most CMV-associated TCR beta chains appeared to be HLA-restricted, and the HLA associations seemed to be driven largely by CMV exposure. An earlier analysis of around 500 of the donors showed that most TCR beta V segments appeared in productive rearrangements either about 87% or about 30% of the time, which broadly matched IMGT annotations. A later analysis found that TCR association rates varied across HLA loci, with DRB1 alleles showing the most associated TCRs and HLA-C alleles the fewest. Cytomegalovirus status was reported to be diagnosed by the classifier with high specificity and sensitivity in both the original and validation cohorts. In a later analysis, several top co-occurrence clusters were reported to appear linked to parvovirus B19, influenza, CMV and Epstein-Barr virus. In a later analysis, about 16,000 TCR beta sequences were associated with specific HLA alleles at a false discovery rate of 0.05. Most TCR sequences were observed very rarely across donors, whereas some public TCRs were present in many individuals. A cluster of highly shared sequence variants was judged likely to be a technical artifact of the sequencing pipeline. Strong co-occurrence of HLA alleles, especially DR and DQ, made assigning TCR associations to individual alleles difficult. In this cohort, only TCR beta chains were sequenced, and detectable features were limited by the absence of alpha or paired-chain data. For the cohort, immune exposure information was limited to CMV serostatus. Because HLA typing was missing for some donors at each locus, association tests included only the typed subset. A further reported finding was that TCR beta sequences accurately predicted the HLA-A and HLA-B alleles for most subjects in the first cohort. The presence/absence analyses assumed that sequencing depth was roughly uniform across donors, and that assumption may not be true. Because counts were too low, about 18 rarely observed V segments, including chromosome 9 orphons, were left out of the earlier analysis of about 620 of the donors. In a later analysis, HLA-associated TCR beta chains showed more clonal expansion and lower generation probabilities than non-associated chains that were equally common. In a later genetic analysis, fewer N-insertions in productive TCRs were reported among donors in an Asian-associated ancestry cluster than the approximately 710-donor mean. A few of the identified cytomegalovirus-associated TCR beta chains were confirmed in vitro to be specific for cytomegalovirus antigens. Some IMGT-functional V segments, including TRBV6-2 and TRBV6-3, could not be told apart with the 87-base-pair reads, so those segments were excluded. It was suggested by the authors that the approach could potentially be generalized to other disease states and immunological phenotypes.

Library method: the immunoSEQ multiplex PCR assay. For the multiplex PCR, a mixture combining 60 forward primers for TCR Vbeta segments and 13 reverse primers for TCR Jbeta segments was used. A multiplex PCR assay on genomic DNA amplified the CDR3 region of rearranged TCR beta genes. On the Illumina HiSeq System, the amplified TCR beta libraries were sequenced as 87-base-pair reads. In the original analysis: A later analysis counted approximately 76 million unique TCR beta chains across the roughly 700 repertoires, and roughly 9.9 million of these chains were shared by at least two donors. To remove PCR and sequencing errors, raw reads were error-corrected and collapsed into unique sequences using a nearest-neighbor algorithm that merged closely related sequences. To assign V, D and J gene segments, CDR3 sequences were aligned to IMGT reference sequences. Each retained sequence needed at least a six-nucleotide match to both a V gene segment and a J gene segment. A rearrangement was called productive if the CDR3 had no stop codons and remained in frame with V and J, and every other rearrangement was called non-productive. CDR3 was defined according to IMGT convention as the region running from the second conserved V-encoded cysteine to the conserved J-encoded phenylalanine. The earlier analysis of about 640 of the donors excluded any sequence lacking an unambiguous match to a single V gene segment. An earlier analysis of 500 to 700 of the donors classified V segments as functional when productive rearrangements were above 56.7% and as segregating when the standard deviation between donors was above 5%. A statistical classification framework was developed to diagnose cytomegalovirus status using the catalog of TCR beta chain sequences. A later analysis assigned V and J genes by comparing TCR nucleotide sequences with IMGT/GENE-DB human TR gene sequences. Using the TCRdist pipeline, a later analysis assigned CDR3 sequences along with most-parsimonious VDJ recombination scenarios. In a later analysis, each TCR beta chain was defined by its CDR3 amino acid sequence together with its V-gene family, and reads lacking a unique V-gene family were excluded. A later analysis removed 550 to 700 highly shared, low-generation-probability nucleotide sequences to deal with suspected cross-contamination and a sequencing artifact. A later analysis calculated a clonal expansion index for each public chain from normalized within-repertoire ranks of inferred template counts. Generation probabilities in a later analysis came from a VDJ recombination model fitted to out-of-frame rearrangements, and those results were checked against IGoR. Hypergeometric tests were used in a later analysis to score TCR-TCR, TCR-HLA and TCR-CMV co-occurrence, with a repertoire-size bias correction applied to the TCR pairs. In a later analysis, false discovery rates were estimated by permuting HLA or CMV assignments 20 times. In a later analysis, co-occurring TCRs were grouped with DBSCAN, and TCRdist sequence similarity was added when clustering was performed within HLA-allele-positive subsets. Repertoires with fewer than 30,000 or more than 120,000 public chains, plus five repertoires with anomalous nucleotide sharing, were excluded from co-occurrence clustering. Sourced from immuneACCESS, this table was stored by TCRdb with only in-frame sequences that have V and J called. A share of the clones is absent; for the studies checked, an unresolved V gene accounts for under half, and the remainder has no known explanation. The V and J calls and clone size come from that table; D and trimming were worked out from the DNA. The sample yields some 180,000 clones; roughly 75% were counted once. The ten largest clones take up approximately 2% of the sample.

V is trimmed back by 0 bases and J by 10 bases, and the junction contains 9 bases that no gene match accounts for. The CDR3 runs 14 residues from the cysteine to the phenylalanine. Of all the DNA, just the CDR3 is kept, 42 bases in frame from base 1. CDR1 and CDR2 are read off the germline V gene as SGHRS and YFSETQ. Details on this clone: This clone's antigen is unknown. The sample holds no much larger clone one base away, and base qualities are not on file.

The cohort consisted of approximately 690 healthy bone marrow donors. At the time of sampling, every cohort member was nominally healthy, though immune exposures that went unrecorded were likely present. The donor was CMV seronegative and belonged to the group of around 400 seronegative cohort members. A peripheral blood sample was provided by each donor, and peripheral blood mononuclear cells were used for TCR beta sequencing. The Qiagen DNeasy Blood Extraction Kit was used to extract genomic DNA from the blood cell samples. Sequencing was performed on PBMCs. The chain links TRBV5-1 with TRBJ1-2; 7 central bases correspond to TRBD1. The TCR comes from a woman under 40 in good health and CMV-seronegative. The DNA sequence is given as TGCGCCAGCAGCTTGGCCGAGGGGGCAGGCTCCTACACCTTC. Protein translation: CASSLAEGAGSYTF.